This TCR beta chain was sequenced in a study of CD8+ T cells in alopecia areata. General observations from the study: Normal scalp had lower clonality than lesional scalp, with alopecia totalis/universalis lesions showing this most strongly. Having just one nonresponder leaves the connection between baseline CD8+ expansion and response unresolved. Whereas mice showed it more clearly, TCR sharing across patients was murkier, possibly because of HLA.

Concerning this clone itself: What it binds is not known.

Once RNA had been extracted, it was reverse transcribed into cDNA to act as the sequencing template. Here immunoSEQ multiplex PCR was the method, and the copy in TCRdb shows in-frame clones only, minus some. The table includes about 140,000 clones, roughly nine tenths detected once. Treatment defined: oral pan-JAK inhibitor, 5-10 mg twice daily. As part of sample collection, lesional scalp punch biopsies and peripheral blood were taken from alopecia areata patients. Trimming took 1 base from V and 0 from J, leaving 12 bases between them. CDR1 and CDR2 from the germline V gene are SQVTM and ANQGSEA. CDR3 size: 16 residues.

The source of this sequence is a human donor with alopecia areata. The rearrangement links TRBV29-1 to TRBJ2-2; TRBD2 might be the D (5 bases). Material: CD8+ T cells sorted from blood, obtained at week 4, from a patient treated with tofacitinib. The CDR3 DNA follows: TGCAGCGTTGAAGCCCCGAGCGGAGCGAACACCGGGGAGCTGTTTTTT. This gives the protein CSVEAPSGANTGELFF.